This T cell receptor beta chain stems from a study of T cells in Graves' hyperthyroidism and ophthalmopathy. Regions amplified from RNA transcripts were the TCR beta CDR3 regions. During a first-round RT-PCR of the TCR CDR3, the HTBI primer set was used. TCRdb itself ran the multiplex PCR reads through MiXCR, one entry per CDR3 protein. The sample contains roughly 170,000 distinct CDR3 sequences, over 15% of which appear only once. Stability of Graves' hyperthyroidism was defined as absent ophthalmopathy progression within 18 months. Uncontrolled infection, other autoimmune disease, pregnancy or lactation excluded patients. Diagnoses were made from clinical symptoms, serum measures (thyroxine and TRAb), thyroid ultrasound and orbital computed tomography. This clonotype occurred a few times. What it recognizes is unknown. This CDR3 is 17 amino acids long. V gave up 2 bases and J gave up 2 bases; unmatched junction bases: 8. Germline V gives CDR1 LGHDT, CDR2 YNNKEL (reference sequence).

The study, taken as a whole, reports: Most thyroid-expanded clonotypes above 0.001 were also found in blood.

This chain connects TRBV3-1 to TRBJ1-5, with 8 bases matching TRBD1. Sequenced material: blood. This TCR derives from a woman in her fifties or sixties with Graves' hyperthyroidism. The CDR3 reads CASSQRTLTGGNQPQHF. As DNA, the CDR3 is TGTGCCAGCAGCCAAAGGACCTTGACAGGGGGCAATCAGCCCCAGCATTTT.